This T cell receptor (beta chain) was observed in a study of OX40 agonist ivuxolimab in advanced cancers. Overall study: Patients with hepatocellular carcinoma, melanoma, renal cell or head and neck cancer made up the dose-escalation patients. Prior therapy, whether anti-PD-1, anti-PD-L1 or anti-CTLA-4, was allowed, and about 40% had some. Findings and limits, study-wide: In the 0.1 to 3.0 mg/kg range, CD4+ and CD8+ blood T cells had expanded clonally by week 6. On average, a greater number of expanded clones characterised CD8+ T cells relative to CD4+.

CDR3 size: 17 residues. Germline trimming cut 4 bases from V and 5 bases from J; bases unmatched to any gene: 15. CDR1 is SGHNT, CDR2 YENEEA, per germline. Generated by immunoSEQ multiplex PCR, the TCRdb table keeps only in-frame clones and is missing some. The sample consists of 25,000 to 35,000 clones, 84% of them appearing once. A word on this clone: The antigen is undetermined.

The input for sequencing was CD4+ or CD8+ T cells sorted from blood, taken in a trial of the OX40 agonist ivuxolimab. The genes are TRBV11-3 and TRBJ2-5; 8 bases agree with TRBD1. The TCR originated in an adult with an advanced solid tumor such as melanoma, head and neck, liver or kidney cancer. The CDR3 nucleotides read TGTGCCAGCAGCTCCTCCCGATGGGACAGGAGGGGGGAGACCCAGTACTTC. Encoded protein: CASSSSRWDRRGETQYF.